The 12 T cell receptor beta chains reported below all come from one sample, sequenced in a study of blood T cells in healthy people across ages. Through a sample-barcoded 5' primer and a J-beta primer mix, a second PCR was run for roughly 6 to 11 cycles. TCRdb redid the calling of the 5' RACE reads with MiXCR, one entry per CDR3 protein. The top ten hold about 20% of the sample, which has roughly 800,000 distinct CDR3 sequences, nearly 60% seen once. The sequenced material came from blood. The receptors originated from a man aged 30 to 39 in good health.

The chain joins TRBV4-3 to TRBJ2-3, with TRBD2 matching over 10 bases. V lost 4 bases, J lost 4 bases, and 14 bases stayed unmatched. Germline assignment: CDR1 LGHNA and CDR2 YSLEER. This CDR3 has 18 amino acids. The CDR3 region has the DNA TGCGCCAGCAGCCCCTCAAGTGTCCTAGCGGGAGACGCAGATACGCAGTATTTT. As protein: CASSPSSVLAGDADTQYF.

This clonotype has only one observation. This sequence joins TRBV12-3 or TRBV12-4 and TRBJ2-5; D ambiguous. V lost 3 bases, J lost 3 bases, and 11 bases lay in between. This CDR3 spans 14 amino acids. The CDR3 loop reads CASSLTALEETQYF. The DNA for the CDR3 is TGTGCCAGCAGTTTGACGGCCCTAGAAGAGACCCAGTACTTC.

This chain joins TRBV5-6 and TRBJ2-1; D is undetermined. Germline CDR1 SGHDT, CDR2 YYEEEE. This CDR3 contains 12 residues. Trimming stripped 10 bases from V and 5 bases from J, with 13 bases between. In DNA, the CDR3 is TGTGCCGGCAATTTAGCAGACAATGAGCAGTTCTTC. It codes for CAGNLADNEQFF.

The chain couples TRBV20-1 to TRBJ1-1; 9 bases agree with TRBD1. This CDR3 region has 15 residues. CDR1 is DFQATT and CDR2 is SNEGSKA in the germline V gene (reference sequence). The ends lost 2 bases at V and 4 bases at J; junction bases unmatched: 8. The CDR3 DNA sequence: TGCAGTGCTAGACCCCACGGGACAGGGTTCACTGAAGCTTTCTTT. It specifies CSARPHGTGFTEAFF.

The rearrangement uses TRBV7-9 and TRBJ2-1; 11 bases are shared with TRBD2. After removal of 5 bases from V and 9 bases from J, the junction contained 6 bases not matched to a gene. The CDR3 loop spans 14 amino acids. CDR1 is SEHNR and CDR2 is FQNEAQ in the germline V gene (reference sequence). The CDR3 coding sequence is TGTGCCAGCAGCCAGACGCTAGCGGGAGGTGAGCAGTTCTTC. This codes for CASSQTLAGGEQFF.

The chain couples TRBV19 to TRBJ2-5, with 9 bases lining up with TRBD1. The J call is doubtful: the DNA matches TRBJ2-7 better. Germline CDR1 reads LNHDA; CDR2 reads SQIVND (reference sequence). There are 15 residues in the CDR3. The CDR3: CASSTQTGGNYEQYF. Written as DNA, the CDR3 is TGTGCCAGTAGTACGCAGACAGGGGGAAACTACGAGCAGTACTTC.

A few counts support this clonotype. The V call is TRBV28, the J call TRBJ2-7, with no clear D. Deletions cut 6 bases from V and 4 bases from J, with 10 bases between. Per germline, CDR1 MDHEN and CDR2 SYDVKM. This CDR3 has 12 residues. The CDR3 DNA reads TGTGCCAGCAGCGAGGTCAAATACGAGCAGTACTTC. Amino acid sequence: CASSEVKYEQYF.

The CDR3 DNA sequence: TGTGCCAGCAGCCAGGGGCGGGACAATGAGCAGTTCTTC. As protein: CASSQGRDNEQFF. The V gene is TRBV14, the J gene TRBJ2-1; D tentatively fits TRBD1 or TRBD2 (5 bases each). CDR3 length equals 13 residues. V was clipped by 3 bases and J by 5 bases, with 8 bases between them. Germline loops: CDR1 SGHDN, CDR2 FVKESK.

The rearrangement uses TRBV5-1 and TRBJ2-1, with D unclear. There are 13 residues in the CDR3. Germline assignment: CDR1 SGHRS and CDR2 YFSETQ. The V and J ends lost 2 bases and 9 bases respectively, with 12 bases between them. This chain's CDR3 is CASSFAEDFEQFF. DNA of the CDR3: TGCGCCAGCAGCTTTGCAGAAGACTTTGAGCAGTTCTTC.

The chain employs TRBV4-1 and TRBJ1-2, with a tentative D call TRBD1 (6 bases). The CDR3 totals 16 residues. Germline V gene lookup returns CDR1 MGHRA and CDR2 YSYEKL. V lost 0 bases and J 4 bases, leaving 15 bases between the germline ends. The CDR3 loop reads CASSQEKGGNLYGYTF. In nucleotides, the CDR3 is TGCGCCAGCAGCCAAGAGAAGGGGGGGAACCTCTATGGCTACACCTTC.

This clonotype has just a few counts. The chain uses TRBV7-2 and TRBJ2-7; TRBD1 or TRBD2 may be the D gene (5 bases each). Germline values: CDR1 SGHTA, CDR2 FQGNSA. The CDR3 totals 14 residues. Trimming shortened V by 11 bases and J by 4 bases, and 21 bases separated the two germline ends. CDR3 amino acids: CASTPGTTTYEQYF. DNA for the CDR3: TGTGCCTCAACCCCCGGGACCACCACTTACGAGCAGTACTTC.

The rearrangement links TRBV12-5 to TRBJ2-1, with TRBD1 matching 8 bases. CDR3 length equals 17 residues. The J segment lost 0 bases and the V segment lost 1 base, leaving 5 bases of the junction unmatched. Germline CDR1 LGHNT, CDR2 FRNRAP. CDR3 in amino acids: CASGLARGQGSYNEQFF. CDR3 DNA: TGTGCTAGTGGTTTGGCACGAGGACAGGGCTCCTACAATGAGCAGTTCTTC.